These 3 T cell receptor beta chains were all obtained from the same sample, sequenced in a study of cytomegalovirus exposure and HLA in healthy donors. Primers included in the PCR were 60 Vbeta and 13 Jbeta primers. Generated by immunoSEQ multiplex PCR, the TCRdb table keeps only in-frame clones and is missing some. The sample carries some 200,000 clones, more than 65% recorded once. Sequenced input: PBMCs. These receptors all come from a woman aged 25-40 years in good health and CMV-seronegative.

This clone was seen once. The rearrangement uses TRBV19 and TRBJ2-7; possible D gene TRBD1, 5 bases. Germline values: CDR1 LNHDA, CDR2 SQIVND (reference sequence). Trimming removed 5 bases at V and 2 bases at J, with 10 bases between. The CDR3 is made up of 13 amino acids. In nucleotides, the CDR3 is TGTGCCAGTAGTTGGGGCACCGCCTACGAGCAGTACTTC. It yields the protein CASSWGTAYEQYF.

This clone was detected only a few times. J is TRBJ1-3 and V is TRBV9, with D unclear. The CDR3 has 16 residues. Germline V gene sequence: CDR1 SGDLS, CDR2 YYNGEE. V lost 0 bases, J lost 4 bases, and 14 bases lay in between. CDR3 nucleotides: TGTGCCAGCAGCGTAGCTACGGGGAGTGAGGGAAACACCATATATTTT. This encodes CASSVATGSEGNTIYF.

The chain uses TRBV4-1 and TRBJ2-4; no definite D call. This CDR3 comprises 17 residues. V was pared by 2 bases and J by 1 base, with 15 bases between. Per the germline V gene, CDR1 is MGHRA and CDR2 is YSYEKL. DNA for the CDR3: TGCGCCAGCAGCCAACCGAAAGAAGGCAGGGCCAAAAACATTCAGTACTTC. Translated: CASSQPKEGRAKNIQYF.